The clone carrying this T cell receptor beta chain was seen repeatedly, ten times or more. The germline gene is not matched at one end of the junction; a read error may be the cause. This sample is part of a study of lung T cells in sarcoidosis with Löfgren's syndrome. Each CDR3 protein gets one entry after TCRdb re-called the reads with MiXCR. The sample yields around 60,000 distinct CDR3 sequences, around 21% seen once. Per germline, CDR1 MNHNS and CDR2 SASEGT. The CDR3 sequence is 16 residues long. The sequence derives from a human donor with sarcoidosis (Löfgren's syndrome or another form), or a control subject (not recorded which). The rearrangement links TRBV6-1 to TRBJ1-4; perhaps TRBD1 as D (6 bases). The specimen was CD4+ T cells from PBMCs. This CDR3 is CASSYGTLATNEELFF. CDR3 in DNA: TGTGCCAGCAGCTATGGGACACTTGCAACTAATGAAGAACTGTTTTTT.